These 5 T cell receptor beta chains were all obtained from the same sample, sequenced in a study of blood T cell repertoires in COVID-19. Libraries were prepared by immunoSEQ multiplex PCR; TCRdb keeps only in-frame clonotypes and omits some of them. The data hold almost 200,000 clones, with around four fifths observed a single time. The sample taken for sequencing was peripheral blood. These receptors were taken from a man aged 55 to 70 with COVID-19, enrolled during active disease.

This chain connects TRBV7-6 to TRBJ2-1; D perhaps matches TRBD2 (6 bases). The germline CDR1 and CDR2 sequences are SGHVS and FNYEAQ. V was clipped by 2 bases and J by 7 bases, with 18 bases between them. The CDR3 is 16 amino acids. CDR3 loop: CASSLSSQAGRNEQFF. The CDR3 DNA reads TGTGCCAGCAGCTTAAGTTCCCAGGCAGGGAGGAATGAGCAGTTCTTC.

This clone was recorded only once. V is TRBV5-1 and J is TRBJ2-1, with 13 bases fitting TRBD2. The trim removed 6 bases at V and 7 bases at J, leaving 16 bases unmatched. Germline loops: CDR1 SGHRS, CDR2 YFSETQ. The CDR3 has 18 amino acids. CDR3 sequence reads: CASTPSTSGRWGQNEQFF. The CDR3 nucleotides are TGCGCCAGCACACCCTCGACTAGCGGGAGGTGGGGTCAGAATGAGCAGTTCTTC.

The DNA for the CDR3 is TGTGCCAGCAGGGACTCTAGCACAGATACGCAGTATTTT. Protein product: CASRDSSTDTQYF. The chain carries TRBV28 and TRBJ2-3, with D maybe TRBD2 (5 bases). The CDR3 length is 13 residues. CDR1 and CDR2 (germline): MDHEN, SYDVKM. Trimming removed 6 bases at V and 0 bases at J, with 7 bases between.

This rearrangement joins TRBV15 to TRBJ2-1; tentatively, D is TRBD1 (6 bases). Between the trimmed V and J ends, which lost 0 bases and 5 bases, there was a span of 14 bases. Germline CDR1 reads LNHNV; CDR2 reads YYDKDF (reference sequence). The CDR3 covers 16 residues. The CDR3 DNA is TGTGCCACCAGCAGAGATTTCAGGACAGTAAACAATGAGCAGTTCTTC. Residues: CATSRDFRTVNNEQFF.

CDR3 in amino acids: CASVLSMGGAQETQYF. CDR3 nucleotide sequence: TGTGCCAGCGTCTTATCCATGGGGGGGGCCCAGGAGACCCAGTACTTC. This chain joins TRBV6-6 and TRBJ2-5; TRBD2 might be the D (7 bases). V was trimmed by 8 bases and J by 5 bases, leaving 24 bases between them. Germline V lookup: CDR1 MNHNY, CDR2 SVGAGI (reference sequence). The CDR3 sequence is 16 residues long.